The rows below give T cell receptor beta chains drawn from one sample of a study of PD-1 blockade in classical Hodgkin lymphoma. Method: immunoSEQ multiplex PCR; TCRdb's copy keeps in-frame clones and lacks some. The table lists some 90,000 clones, 85% to 95% of them singletons, with roughly 3% in the top ten. The source was peripheral blood mononuclear cells (PBMCs), collected before the second cycle of nivolumab. Receptors were obtained from a human donor with classical Hodgkin lymphoma. CDR3s include the opening cysteine and the closing phenylalanine or tryptophan. The order of the fields is D gene, V gene, J gene, CDR3 DNA, CDR3 protein. The D gene is left open where the match is weak.

d_call: -
v_call: TRBV9
j_call: TRBJ1-2
cdr3_nt: TGTGCCAGCAGCAATGTACGGGGGAACTATGGCTACACCTTC
cdr3_aa: CASSNVRGNYGYTF

d_call: TRBD1
v_call: TRBV11-2
j_call: TRBJ2-5
cdr3_nt: TGTGCCAGCAGCTCAGACAGGGGGCGACGAGAGACCCAGTACTTC
cdr3_aa: CASSSDRGRRETQYF

d_call: -
v_call: TRBV2
j_call: TRBJ2-4
cdr3_nt: TGTGCCAGCAGTGGGCGCGCAGTACCAAAAGGAGCCAAAAACATTCAGTACTTC
cdr3_aa: CASSGRAVPKGAKNIQYF

d_call: -
v_call: TRBV27
j_call: TRBJ2-6
cdr3_nt: TGTGCCAGCAGTGGGTTATTTGGGGCCAACGTCCTGACTTTC
cdr3_aa: CASSGLFGANVLTF

d_call: TRBD2
v_call: TRBV7-2
j_call: TRBJ2-4
cdr3_nt: TGTGCCAGCAGCTTAGTAGCGGGAGGGCCCGGGGACATTCAGTACTTC
cdr3_aa: CASSLVAGGPGDIQYF

d_call: TRBD2
v_call: TRBV27
j_call: TRBJ2-7
cdr3_nt: TGTGCCAGCAGTCCCGGACTAGCGACTTCCTACGAGCAGTACTTC
cdr3_aa: CASSPGLATSYEQYF

d_call: -
v_call: TRBV5-3
j_call: TRBJ1-5
cdr3_nt: TGTGCCAGAAGCTGCGGCTTTGGGTTTCGTATTCAGCCCCAGCATTTT
cdr3_aa: CARSCGFGFRIQPQHF

d_call: -
v_call: TRBV6-1
j_call: TRBJ1-5
cdr3_nt: TGTGCCAGCACCGAAGGTAGTGGGGGGCAGCCCCAGCATTTT
cdr3_aa: CASTEGSGGQPQHF

d_call: -
v_call: TRBV7-9
j_call: TRBJ1-1
cdr3_nt: TGTGCCAGCAGCTTAGTTCTCGCCCCCGAGGGGAACACTGAAGCTTTCTTT
cdr3_aa: CASSLVLAPEGNTEAFF

d_call: -
v_call: TRBV10-3
j_call: TRBJ1-3
cdr3_nt: TGTGCCATCAGTGAACACACTGGAAACACCATATATTTT
cdr3_aa: CAISEHTGNTIYF

d_call: TRBD1
v_call: TRBV5-1
j_call: TRBJ2-2
cdr3_nt: TGCGCCAGCAGCTTGGCGGGGACAGCTACCGGGGAGCTGTTTTTT
cdr3_aa: CASSLAGTATGELFF

d_call: -
v_call: TRBV19
j_call: TRBJ2-7
cdr3_nt: TGTGCCAGTAGTCGGGGCTACCGGGAGAGCGAGCAGTACTTC
cdr3_aa: CASSRGYRESEQYF

d_call: -
v_call: TRBV19
j_call: TRBJ2-7
cdr3_nt: TGTGCCAGTAGTATATTGGCAGGGTCCCCGTACGAGCAGTACTTC
cdr3_aa: CASSILAGSPYEQYF

d_call: -
v_call: TRBV28
j_call: TRBJ1-4
cdr3_nt: TGTGCCACCAGGCCCGGGGCCAATGAAAAACTGTTTTTT
cdr3_aa: CATRPGANEKLFF

d_call: TRBD2
v_call: TRBV10-2
j_call: TRBJ2-1
cdr3_nt: TGCGCCAGCAGTGAATCCCCGGGTAGCGGGTACAATGAGCAGTTCTTC
cdr3_aa: CASSESPGSGYNEQFF

d_call: TRBD2
v_call: TRBV29-1
j_call: TRBJ2-7
cdr3_nt: TGCAGCGTAGGGGGACTAGACTCCTACGAGCAGTACTTC
cdr3_aa: CSVGGLDSYEQYF

d_call: TRBD1
v_call: TRBV2
j_call: TRBJ1-2
cdr3_nt: TGTGCCAGCAGTCCAAGGGACAGGGTGGGAGTCAACTATGGCTACACCTTC
cdr3_aa: CASSPRDRVGVNYGYTF

d_call: TRBD1
v_call: TRBV15
j_call: TRBJ2-7
cdr3_nt: TGTGCCACCAGCAGAGATGGGACAGGGGGCTACGAGCAGTACTTC
cdr3_aa: CATSRDGTGGYEQYF

d_call: TRBD2
v_call: TRBV28
j_call: TRBJ2-7
cdr3_nt: TGTGCCAGCGGGCCTAGCGGGTCCTACGAGCAGTACTTC
cdr3_aa: CASGPSGSYEQYF

d_call: -
v_call: TRBV5-1
j_call: TRBJ1-2
cdr3_nt: TGCGCCAGCAGCTTGAATCCCGGGGGACTGAATGGCTACACCTTC
cdr3_aa: CASSLNPGGLNGYTF

d_call: TRBD1
v_call: TRBV9
j_call: TRBJ2-5
cdr3_nt: TGTGCCAGCAGCGGTCCGGGACAGAACCAAGAGACCCAGTACTTC
cdr3_aa: CASSGPGQNQETQYF

d_call: TRBD1
v_call: TRBV5-1
j_call: TRBJ1-5
cdr3_nt: TGCGCCAGCAGAATTACAGGGGTTTGTCAGCCCCAGCATTTT
cdr3_aa: CASRITGVCQPQHF

d_call: -
v_call: TRBV19
j_call: TRBJ2-5
cdr3_nt: TGTGCCAGTAGTATCGGGCAGGGCGGACGGAGGCCCCGGGATTTTGAGACCCAGTACTTC
cdr3_aa: CASSIGQGGRRPRDFETQYF

d_call: TRBD2
v_call: TRBV7-9
j_call: TRBJ2-5
cdr3_nt: TGTGCCAGCAGCGCACTAGCGGGGACCCAGTACTTC
cdr3_aa: CASSALAGTQYF

d_call: -
v_call: TRBV28
j_call: TRBJ2-7
cdr3_nt: TGTGCCAGCAGTTTCTCCTACGAGCAGTACTTC
cdr3_aa: CASSFSYEQYF

d_call: -
v_call: TRBV11-1
j_call: TRBJ1-1
cdr3_nt: TGTGCCAGCAGCCGCATTCAGGGGTTGAACACTGAAGCTTTCTTT
cdr3_aa: CASSRIQGLNTEAFF

d_call: TRBD1
v_call: TRBV5-6
j_call: TRBJ2-1
cdr3_nt: TGTGCCAGCAGCCTTGGGACAGGGCTCTCCTACAATGAGCAGTTCTTC
cdr3_aa: CASSLGTGLSYNEQFF

d_call: -
v_call: TRBV27
j_call: TRBJ1-2
cdr3_nt: TGTGCCAGCAGTTCTGGGCCGATGAAATATGGCTACACCTTC
cdr3_aa: CASSSGPMKYGYTF